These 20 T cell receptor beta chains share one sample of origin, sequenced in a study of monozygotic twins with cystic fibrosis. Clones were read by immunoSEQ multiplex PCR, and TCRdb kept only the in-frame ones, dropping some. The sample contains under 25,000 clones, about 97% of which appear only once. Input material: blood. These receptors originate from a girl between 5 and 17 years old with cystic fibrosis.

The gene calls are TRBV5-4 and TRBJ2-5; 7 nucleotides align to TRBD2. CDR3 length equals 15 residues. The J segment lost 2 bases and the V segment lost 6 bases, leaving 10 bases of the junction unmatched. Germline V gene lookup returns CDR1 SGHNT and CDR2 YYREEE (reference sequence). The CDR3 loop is CASKLAGLSQETQYF. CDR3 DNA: TGTGCCAGCAAACTCGCGGGACTATCTCAAGAGACCCAGTACTTC.

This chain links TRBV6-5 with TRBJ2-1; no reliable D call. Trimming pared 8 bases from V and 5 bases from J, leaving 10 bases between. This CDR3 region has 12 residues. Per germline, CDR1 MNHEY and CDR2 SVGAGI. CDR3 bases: TGTGCCAGCTTGTCTAGTGACAATGAGCAGTTCTTC. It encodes CASLSSDNEQFF.

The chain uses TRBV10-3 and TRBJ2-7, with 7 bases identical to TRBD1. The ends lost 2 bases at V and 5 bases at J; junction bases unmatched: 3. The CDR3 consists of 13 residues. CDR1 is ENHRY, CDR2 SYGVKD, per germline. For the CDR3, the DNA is TGTGCCATCAGTGAGAACAGGGGCCACGAGCAGTACTTC. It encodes CAISENRGHEQYF.

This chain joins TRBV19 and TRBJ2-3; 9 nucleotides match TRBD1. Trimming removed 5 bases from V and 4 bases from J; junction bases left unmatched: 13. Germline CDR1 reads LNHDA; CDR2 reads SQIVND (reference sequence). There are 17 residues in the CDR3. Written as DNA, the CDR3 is TGTGCCAGTAGTGACCAAACAGGGGGCGCGGTCGCAGATACGCAGTATTTT. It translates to CASSDQTGGAVADTQYF.

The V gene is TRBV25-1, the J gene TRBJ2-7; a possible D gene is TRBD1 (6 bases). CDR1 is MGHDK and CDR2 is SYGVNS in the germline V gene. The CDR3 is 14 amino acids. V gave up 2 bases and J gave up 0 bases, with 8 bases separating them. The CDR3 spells CASSEQGLSYEQYF. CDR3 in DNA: TGTGCCAGCAGTGAACAGGGGCTCTCCTACGAGCAGTACTTC.

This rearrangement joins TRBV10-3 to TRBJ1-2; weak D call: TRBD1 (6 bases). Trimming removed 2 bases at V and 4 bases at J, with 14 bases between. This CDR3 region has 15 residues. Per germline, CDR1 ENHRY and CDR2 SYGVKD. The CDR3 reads CAISETGTSGYGYTF. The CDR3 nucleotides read TGTGCCATCAGTGAGACAGGGACTTCAGGCTATGGCTACACCTTC.

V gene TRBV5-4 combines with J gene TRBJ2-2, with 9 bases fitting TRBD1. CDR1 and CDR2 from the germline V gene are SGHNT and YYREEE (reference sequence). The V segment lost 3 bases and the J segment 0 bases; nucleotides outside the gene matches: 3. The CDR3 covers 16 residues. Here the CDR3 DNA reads TGTGCCAGCAGCTGGGGACAGGGTTCGAACACCGGGGAGCTGTTTTTT. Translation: CASSWGQGSNTGELFF.

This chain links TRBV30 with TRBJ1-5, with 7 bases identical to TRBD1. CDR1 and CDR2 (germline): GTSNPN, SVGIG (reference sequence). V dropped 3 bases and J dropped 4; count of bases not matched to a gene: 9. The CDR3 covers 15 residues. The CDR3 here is CAWSYSTGLNQPQHF. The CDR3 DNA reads TGTGCCTGGAGCTACTCGACAGGGTTGAATCAGCCCCAGCATTTT.

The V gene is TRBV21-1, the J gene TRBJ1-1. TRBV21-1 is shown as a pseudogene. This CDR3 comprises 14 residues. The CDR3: CASKTGALNTEAFF. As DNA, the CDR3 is TGTGCCAGCAAAACGGGGGCCCTGAACACTGAAGCTTTCTTT.

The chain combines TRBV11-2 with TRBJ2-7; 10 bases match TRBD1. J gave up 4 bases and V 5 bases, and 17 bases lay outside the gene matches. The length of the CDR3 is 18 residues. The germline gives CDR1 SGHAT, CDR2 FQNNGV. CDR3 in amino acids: CASSTRWWDRGYRYEQYV. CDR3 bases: TGTGCCAGCAGCACAAGATGGTGGGACAGGGGATATCGATACGAGCAGTACGTC.

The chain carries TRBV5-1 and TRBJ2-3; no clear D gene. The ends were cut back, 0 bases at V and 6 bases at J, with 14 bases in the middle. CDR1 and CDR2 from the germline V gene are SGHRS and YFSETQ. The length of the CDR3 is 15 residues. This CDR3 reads CASSLEGSGGDTQYF. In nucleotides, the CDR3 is TGCGCCAGCAGCTTGGAAGGCAGTGGTGGCGATACGCAGTATTTT.

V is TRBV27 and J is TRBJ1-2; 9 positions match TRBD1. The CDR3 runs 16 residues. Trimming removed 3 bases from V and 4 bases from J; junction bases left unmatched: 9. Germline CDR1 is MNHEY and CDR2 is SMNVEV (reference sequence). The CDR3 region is CASSFSQGAKVYGYTF. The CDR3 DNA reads TGTGCCAGCAGTTTCTCACAGGGGGCGAAAGTCTATGGCTACACCTTC.

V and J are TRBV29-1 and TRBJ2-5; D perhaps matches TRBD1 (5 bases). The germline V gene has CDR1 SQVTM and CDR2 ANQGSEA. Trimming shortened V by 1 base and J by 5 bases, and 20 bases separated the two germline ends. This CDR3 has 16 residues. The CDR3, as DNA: TGCAGCGTTGAAGGACAAGGGGAAAAATTCCGCGAGACCCAGTACTTC. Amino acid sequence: CSVEGQGEKFRETQYF.

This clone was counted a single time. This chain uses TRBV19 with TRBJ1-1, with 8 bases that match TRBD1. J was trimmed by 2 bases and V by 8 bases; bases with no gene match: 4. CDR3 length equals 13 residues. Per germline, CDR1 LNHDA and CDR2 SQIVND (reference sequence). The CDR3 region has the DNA TGTGCCAGTTCTCAGGGGGCAAACACTGAAGCTTTCTTT. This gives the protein CASSQGANTEAFF.

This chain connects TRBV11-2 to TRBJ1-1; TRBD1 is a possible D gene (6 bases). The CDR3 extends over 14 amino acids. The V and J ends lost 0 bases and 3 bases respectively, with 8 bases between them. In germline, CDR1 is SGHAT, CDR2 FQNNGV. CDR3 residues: CASSLEGGDTEAFF. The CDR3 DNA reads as TGTGCCAGCAGCTTAGAAGGGGGGGACACTGAAGCTTTCTTT.

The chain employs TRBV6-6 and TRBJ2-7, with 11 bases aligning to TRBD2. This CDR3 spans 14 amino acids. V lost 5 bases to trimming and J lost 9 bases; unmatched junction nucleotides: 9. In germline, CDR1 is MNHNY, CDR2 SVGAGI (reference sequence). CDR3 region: CASSPRLAGTVQYF. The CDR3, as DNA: TGTGCCAGCAGTCCTAGACTAGCGGGAACGGTGCAGTACTTC.

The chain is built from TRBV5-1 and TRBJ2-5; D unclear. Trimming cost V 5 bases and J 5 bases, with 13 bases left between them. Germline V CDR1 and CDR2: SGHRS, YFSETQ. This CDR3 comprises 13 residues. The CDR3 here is CASRATESETQYF. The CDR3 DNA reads TGCGCCAGCAGGGCGACGGAAAGTGAGACCCAGTACTTC.

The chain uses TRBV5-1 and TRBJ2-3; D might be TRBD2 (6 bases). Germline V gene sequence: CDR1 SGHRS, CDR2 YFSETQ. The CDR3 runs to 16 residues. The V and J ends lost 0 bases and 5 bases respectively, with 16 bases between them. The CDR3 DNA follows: TGCGCCAGCAGCTTGGGTACCTTGCAAGCGGGAGATACGCAGTATTTT. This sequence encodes CASSLGTLQAGDTQYF.

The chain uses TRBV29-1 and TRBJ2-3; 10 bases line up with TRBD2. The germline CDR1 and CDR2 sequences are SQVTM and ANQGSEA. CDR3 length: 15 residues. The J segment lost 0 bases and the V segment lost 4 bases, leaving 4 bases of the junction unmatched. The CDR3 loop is CSVVLAGPSTDTQYF. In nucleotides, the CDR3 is TGCAGCGTTGTACTAGCGGGACCTAGCACAGATACGCAGTATTTT.

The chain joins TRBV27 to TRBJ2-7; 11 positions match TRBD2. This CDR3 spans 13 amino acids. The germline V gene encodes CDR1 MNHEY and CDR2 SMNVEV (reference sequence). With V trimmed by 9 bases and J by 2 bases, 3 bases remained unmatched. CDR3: CASSGRGAYEQYF. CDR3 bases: TGTGCCAGTAGCGGGAGGGGGGCCTACGAGCAGTACTTC.